This entry is about one T cell receptor beta chain. Antigen unknown. The sample belongs to a study of response to subunit inactivated influenza vaccine. Study-level results: Few additional T cells are recruited per seasonal influenza vaccination, authors suggested.

TCRdb analysed the RT-PCR reads with MiXCR anew, one entry per CDR3 protein. The data hold about 240,000 distinct CDR3 sequences, with less than 15% observed a single time. The origin of this receptor is a man aged 50-59 years who received an inactivated influenza vaccine. The input for sequencing was non-naive T cells sorted from PBMCs, taken 14 to 15 days before vaccination.

The CDR3, as DNA: TGTGCCAGCAGCTTAACGCAAAAAGGCGGGGAGCTGTTTTTT. Translating gives CASSLTQKGGELFF. The rearrangement links TRBV7-3 to TRBJ2-2, with D hard to call. CDR1 SGHTA and CDR2 FQGTGA come from the germline V gene. Trimming took off 0 bases at V and 7 bases at J, with 9 bases between the two ends. This CDR3 is 14 amino acids long.